This TCR beta chain was found in a study of blood T cell repertoires in COVID-19. Across the whole study: Specimens from acute and convalescent COVID-19 originated in the United States, Italy and Spain.

This clone was recorded once. CDR3 size: 12 residues. CDR1 and CDR2 (germline): LNHDA, SQIVND (reference sequence). With 8 bases removed from V and 2 bases from J, the gap between germline ends came to 10 bases. TCRdb's copy holds only in-frame clones and misses some; the assay was immunoSEQ multiplex PCR. The table has some 290,000 clones, more than 85% seen once. Sequencing was carried out using peripheral blood. The clonotype comes from a man aged 18-30 years with active or convalescent COVID-19. The rearrangement joins TRBV19 to TRBJ2-7, with D possibly matching TRBD2 (5 bases). CDR3 sequence (DNA): TGTGCCAGTGAGTCGGGAACCTACGAGCAGTACTTC. The encoded protein is CASESGTYEQYF.